This TCR beta chain was retrieved from a study of neoadjuvant anti-PD-1 for oral cavity cancer. In the study overall: Around day 43, patients without progression received a fourth nivolumab dose before surgery.

Overall study results and limits: TCR analyses covered only a few patients per response group.

The data were produced by immunoSEQ multiplex PCR, yet TCRdb's version contains in-frame clones alone and is incomplete. The repertoire holds 9,600 or so clones, with over 65% as singletons. The time point: after neoadjuvant nivolumab, at surgical resection. Blood cells were analyzed directly, without culture or expansion. About this clone: The antigen remains unidentified.

Trimming took 8 bases from V and 0 from J, leaving 10 bases between them. Germline V gene data show CDR1 as SNHLY and CDR2 as FYNNEI. The CDR3 contains 13 residues. The TCR comes from a person aged 35 to 85 with oral cavity squamous cell carcinoma. The specimen was PBMCs, collected after nivolumab (anti-PD-1) treatment. The chain has TRBV2 and TRBJ1-1, with D hard to call. Here the CDR3 reads CASGRDMNTEAFF. For the CDR3, the DNA is TGTGCCAGCGGTAGAGACATGAACACTGAAGCTTTCTTT.